Listed below are T cell receptor beta chains from one sample, sequenced in a study of blood T cell repertoires in COVID-19. TCRdb's table, derived via immunoSEQ multiplex PCR, lists solely in-frame clones and lacks some. The repertoire consists of about 440,000 clones, with 70% to 90% occurring once and the leading ten covering roughly 2%. Sequencing input: PBMCs or T cells enriched from blood (not recorded which). All receptors come from a woman younger than 35 with acute COVID-19. CDR3s include the opening cysteine and the closing phenylalanine or tryptophan. Each record gives: D gene, J gene, clone size, V gene, CDR3 protein, CDR3 DNA. A D gene is named only where the DNA matches it firmly. Rows may omit the clone size; those that give it use once, few, many or a size class.

TRBD2 TRBJ2-1 - TRBV4-3 CASSGTSGFSSYNEQFF TGCGCCAGCAGTGGGACTAGCGGTTTCAGCTCCTACAATGAGCAGTTCTTC
- TRBJ1-1 - TRBV3-1/TRBV3-2 CASRLREENTEAFF TGTGCCAGCCGTCTCAGGGAGGAGAACACTGAAGCTTTCTTT
TRBD1 TRBJ1-2 once TRBV7-6 CASSSDRGRPYGYTF TGTGCCAGCAGCTCAGACAGGGGGCGCCCCTATGGCTACACCTTC
TRBD1 TRBJ1-5 - TRBV28 CASSPAGQGSDQPQHF TGTGCCAGCAGCCCGGCTGGACAGGGTAGTGATCAGCCCCAGCATTTT
TRBD2 TRBJ2-7 - TRBV2 CASTQRLAGVEQYF TGTGCCAGCACTCAAAGACTAGCGGGGGTTGAGCAGTACTTC
TRBD1 TRBJ2-5 - TRBV2 CASSRDRGLQETQYF TGTGCCAGCAGCCGGGACAGGGGCCTTCAAGAGACCCAGTACTTC
- TRBJ2-1 - TRBV10-3 CAVTGPEAVLENEQFF TGTGCCGTGACTGGACCGGAGGCAGTTTTGGAAAATGAGCAGTTCTTC
- TRBJ2-1 - TRBV6-5 CASSYAGSSHNEQFF TGTGCCAGCAGTTACGCCGGGAGCTCCCACAATGAGCAGTTCTTC
TRBD1 TRBJ1-2 - TRBV7-9 CASSPGQGVLYGYTF TGTGCCAGCAGCCCCGGACAGGGGGTGTTATATGGCTACACCTTC
TRBD1 TRBJ1-6 - TRBV27 CASRPAGQVWAPLHF TGTGCCAGCAGACCCGCCGGACAGGTCTGGGCACCCCTCCACTTT
- TRBJ1-4 few TRBV6-2/TRBV6-3 CASSYPLDIYFSTNEKLFF TGTGCCAGCAGTTACCCTCTGGACATATATTTCTCAACTAATGAAAAACTGTTTTTT
- TRBJ2-3 - TRBV27 CASTTGGSGTQYF TGTGCCAGCACGACCGGGGGAAGCGGTACGCAGTATTTT
- TRBJ1-1 - TRBV19 CALPEQGWTEAFF TGTGCCCTCCCAGAACAGGGTTGGACTGAAGCTTTCTTT
TRBD2 TRBJ2-1 - TRBV11-2 CASSLSVSGGTYNEQFF TGTGCCAGCAGCTTAAGCGTCTCGGGAGGGACCTACAATGAGCAGTTCTTC
- TRBJ2-1 - TRBV11-2 CASSLTPPARSSYNEQFF TGTGCCAGCAGCTTAACCCCCCCGGCGCGGAGCTCCTACAATGAGCAATTCTTC
- TRBJ2-2 once TRBV19 CASSDRSRAGELFF TGTGCCAGTAGCGACAGGTCGAGGGCCGGGGAGCTGTTTTTT
- TRBJ1-5 - TRBV5-6 CASSLFGRDSNQPQHF TGTGCCAGCAGCTTGTTTGGGAGGGACAGCAATCAGCCCCAGCATTTT
- TRBJ1-1 - TRBV4-1 CASSQTGTLYTEAFF TGCGCCAGCAGCCAAACCGGGACATTGTACACTGAAGCTTTCTTT
- TRBJ1-1 - TRBV30 CAWKGGNPEAFF TGTGCCTGGAAAGGGGGTAACCCTGAAGCTTTCTTT
- TRBJ2-5 - TRBV5-1 CATHLGGAEETQYF TGCGCCACCCACCTGGGGGGGGCAGAAGAGACCCAGTACTTC
TRBD2 TRBJ2-2 - TRBV30 CAWGTSGGTGELFF TGTGCCTGGGGGACTAGCGGGGGGACCGGGGAGCTGTTTTTT
TRBD1 TRBJ2-2 - TRBV4-1 CASSQDSQGVIGELFF TGCGCCAGCAGCCAAGATAGCCAGGGGGTTATTGGGGAGCTGTTTTTT
TRBD1 TRBJ2-1 once TRBV24-1 CATSGTGSSYNEQFF TGTGCCACCTCAGGGACAGGGAGCTCCTACAATGAGCAGTTCTTC
- TRBJ1-1 - TRBV29-1 CSVAYRDEAFF TGCAGCGTCGCCTACAGAGACGAAGCTTTCTTT
TRBD1 TRBJ2-7 - TRBV5-6 CASSLSGGAYEQYF TGTGCCAGCAGCTTGTCAGGGGGCGCCTACGAGCAGTACTTC
TRBD1 TRBJ2-7 - TRBV29-1 CSVAGQGRSSYEQYF TGCAGCGTCGCGGGACAGGGGAGGAGCTCCTACGAGCAGTACTTC